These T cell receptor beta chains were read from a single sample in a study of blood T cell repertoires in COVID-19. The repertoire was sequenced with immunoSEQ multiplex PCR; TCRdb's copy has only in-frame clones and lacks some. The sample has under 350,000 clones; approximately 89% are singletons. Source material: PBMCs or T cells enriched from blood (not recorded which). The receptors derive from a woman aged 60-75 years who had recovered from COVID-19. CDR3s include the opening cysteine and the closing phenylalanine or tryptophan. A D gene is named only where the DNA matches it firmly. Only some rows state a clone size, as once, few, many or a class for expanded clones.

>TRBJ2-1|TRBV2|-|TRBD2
CASSAGLAQTGEQFF
TGTGCCAGCAGTGCGGGACTAGCGCAAACGGGTGAGCAGTTCTTC
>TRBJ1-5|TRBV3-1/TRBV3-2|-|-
CASSQGKRRAKSQHF
TGTGCCAGCAGCCAAGGGAAGAGGAGGGCAAAGTCCCAGCATTTT
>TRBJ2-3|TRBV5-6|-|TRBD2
CASSLWTSGRVDTQYF
TGTGCCAGCAGCCTCTGGACTAGCGGGAGGGTAGATACGCAGTATTTT
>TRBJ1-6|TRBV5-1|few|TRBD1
CASSLAGTGYSPLHF
TGCGCCAGCAGCTTGGCCGGGACAGGATATTCACCCCTCCACTTT
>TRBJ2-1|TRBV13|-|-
CASSLSRGSYNEQFF
TGTGCCAGCAGCCTTTCGCGGGGCTCCTACAATGAGCAGTTCTTC
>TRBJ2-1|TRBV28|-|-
CASSLREQFF
TGTGCCAGCAGTTTGAGGGAGCAGTTCTTC
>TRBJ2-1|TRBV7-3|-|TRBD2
CASSLIPGGSYNEQFF
TGTGCCAGCAGCTTAATACCGGGGGGATCCTACAATGAGCAGTTCTTC
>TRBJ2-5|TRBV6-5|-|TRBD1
CASSRGTGLGETQYF
TGTGCCAGCAGCCGAGGGACAGGGCTAGGAGAGACCCAGTACTTC
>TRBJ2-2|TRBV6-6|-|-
CASSLVGASTGELFF
TGTGCCAGCAGTTTAGTTGGGGCGTCCACCGGGGAGCTGTTTTTT
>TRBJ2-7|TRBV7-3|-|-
CASSLRGRENEQYF
TGTGCCAGCAGCTTAAGGGGCAGGGAAAACGAGCAGTACTTC
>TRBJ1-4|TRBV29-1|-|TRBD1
CSVLGQGEKLFF
TGCAGCGTTCTAGGACAGGGGGAAAAACTGTTTTTT
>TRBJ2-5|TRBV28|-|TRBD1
CASSLAGQGGETQYF
TGTGCCAGCAGTCTGGCGGGACAGGGGGGAGAGACCCAGTACTTC
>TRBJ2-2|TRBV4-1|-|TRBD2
CASSLTGGDTGELFF
TGCGCCAGCAGCCTGACGGGAGGCGACACCGGGGAGCTGTTTTTT
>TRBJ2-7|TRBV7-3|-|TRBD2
CASRLAGSYEQYF
TGTGCCAGCAGGTTAGCGGGGAGCTACGAGCAGTACTTC
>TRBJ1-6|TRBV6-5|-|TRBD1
CASRTYRGDSPLHF
TGTGCCAGCAGGACTTACAGGGGTGATTCACCCCTCCACTTT
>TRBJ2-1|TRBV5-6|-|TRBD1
CASSLGQGFNNEQFF
TGTGCCAGCAGCTTGGGACAGGGATTTAACAATGAGCAGTTCTTC
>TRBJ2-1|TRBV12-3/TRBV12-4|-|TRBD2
CASRTSGSDEQFF
TGTGCCAGCAGGACTAGCGGGAGCGATGAGCAGTTCTTC
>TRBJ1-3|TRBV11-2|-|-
CASSLMGASGNTIYF
TGTGCCAGCAGCTTAATGGGGGCGTCTGGAAACACCATATATTTT
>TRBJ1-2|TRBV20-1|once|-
CSARYFYGYTF
TGCAGTGCTAGGTATTTCTACGGCTACACCTTC
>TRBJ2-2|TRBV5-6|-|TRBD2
CASSLDAGAGWNTGELFF
TGTGCCAGCAGCTTGGATGCGGGAGCGGGGTGGAACACCGGGGAGCTGTTTTTT
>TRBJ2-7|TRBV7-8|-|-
CASSPRLSSVRQYF
TGTGCCAGCAGCCCCAGGCTGTCTAGCGTCCGGCAGTACTTC
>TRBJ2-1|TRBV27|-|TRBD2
CASSSNLAGPYNEQFF
TGTGCCAGCAGTTCAAATCTAGCGGGCCCGTACAATGAGCAGTTCTTC
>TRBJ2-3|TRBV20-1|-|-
CSASGRERTDTQYF
TGCAGTGCTAGTGGCAGGGAACGAACAGATACGCAGTATTTT
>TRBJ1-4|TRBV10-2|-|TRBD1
CASIQDRVNEKLFF
TGCGCCAGCATACAAGACAGGGTTAATGAAAAACTGTTTTTT
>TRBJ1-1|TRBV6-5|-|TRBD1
CASSYRGRMNTEAFF
TGTGCCAGCAGTTACAGGGGGCGAATGAACACTGAAGCTTTCTTT
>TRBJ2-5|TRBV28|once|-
CASTSPQRETQYF
TGTGCCAGCACTAGTCCCCAACGGGAGACCCAGTACTTC
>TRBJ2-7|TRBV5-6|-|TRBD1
CASSIDRGYEQYF
TGTGCCAGCAGCATAGACAGGGGCTACGAGCAGTACTTC
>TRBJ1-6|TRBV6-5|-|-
CASSYYPRISPLHF
TGTGCCAGCAGCTACTACCCCAGAATATCACCCCTCCACTTT
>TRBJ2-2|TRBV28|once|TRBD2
CASRTRNTGELFF
TGTGCCAGCCGGACTAGGAACACCGGGGAGCTGTTTTTT
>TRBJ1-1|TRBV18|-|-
CASSPGQNTEAFF
TGTGCCAGCTCACCGGGACAAAACACTGAAGCTTTCTTT
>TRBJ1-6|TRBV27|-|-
CASSPHRAGDSPLHF
TGTGCCAGCAGTCCCCACAGGGCGGGTGATTCACCCCTCCACTTT
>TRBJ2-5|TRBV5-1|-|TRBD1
CASSPWGQGSQETQYF
TGCGCCAGCAGCCCTTGGGGACAGGGGTCCCAAGAGACCCAGTACTTC
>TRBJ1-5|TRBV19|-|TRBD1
CASSIGRVRAGGNQPQHF
TGTGCCAGTAGTATAGGACGGGTACGGGCAGGGGGAAATCAGCCCCAGCATTTT
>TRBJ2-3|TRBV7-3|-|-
CASSYGGPADTQYF
TGTGCCAGCAGCTACGGGGGGCCGGCAGATACGCAGTATTTT
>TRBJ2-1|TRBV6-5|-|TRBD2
CASSYTSGLKQFF
TGTGCCAGCAGTTACACTAGCGGATTAAAGCAGTTCTTC
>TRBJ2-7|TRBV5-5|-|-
CASSYTDSYEQYF
TGTGCCAGCAGCTATACAGACTCCTACGAGCAGTACTTC
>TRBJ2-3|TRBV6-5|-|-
CASRRTASTDTQYF
TGTGCCAGCAGACGGACAGCTAGCACAGATACGCAGTATTTT
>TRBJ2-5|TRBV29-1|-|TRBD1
CSGGTGQETQYF
TGCAGCGGAGGGACAGGGCAAGAGACCCAGTACTTC
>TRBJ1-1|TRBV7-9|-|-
CASSWLGQGQAFF
TGTGCCAGCAGCTGGTTGGGGCAGGGGCAAGCTTTCTTT
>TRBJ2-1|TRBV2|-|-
CASSELEDLSYNEQFF
TGTGCCAGCAGTGAGTTGGAGGACCTCTCCTACAATGAGCAGTTCTTC
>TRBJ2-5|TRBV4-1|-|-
CASSLMSIGASQETQYF
TGCGCCAGCAGCCTCATGTCGATCGGAGCAAGCCAAGAGACCCAGTACTTC